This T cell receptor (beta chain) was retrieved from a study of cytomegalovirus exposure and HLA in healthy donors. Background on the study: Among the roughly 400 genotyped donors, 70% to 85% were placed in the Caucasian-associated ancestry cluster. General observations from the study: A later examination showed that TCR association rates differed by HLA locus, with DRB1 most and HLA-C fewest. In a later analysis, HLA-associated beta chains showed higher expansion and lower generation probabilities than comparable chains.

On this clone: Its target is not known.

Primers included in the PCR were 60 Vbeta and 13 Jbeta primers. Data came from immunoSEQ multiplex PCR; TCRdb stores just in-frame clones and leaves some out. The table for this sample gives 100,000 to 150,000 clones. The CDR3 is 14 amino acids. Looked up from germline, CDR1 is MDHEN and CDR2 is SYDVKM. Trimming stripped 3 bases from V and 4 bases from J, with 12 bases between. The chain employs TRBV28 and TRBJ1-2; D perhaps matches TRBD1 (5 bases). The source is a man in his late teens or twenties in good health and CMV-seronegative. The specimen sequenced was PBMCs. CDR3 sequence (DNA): TGTGCCAGCAGTTTCTCAGGGCTCCCCTATGGCTACACCTTC. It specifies CASSFSGLPYGYTF.